Sequencing of this T cell receptor beta chain was carried out in a study of blood T cell repertoires in COVID-19. The data were produced by immunoSEQ multiplex PCR, yet TCRdb's version contains in-frame clones alone and is incomplete. The table has tens of thousands of clones, about 90% seen once. Sequencing was performed on peripheral blood. This sequence was found in a male donor with acute or convalescent COVID-19.

This CDR3 is CASSASGTGINEQFF. DNA of the CDR3: TGTGCCAGCAGTGCGTCGGGGACAGGGATCAATGAGCAGTTCTTC. The rearrangement uses TRBV6-4 and TRBJ2-1; TRBD1 matches 9 bases. Germline assignment: CDR1 MRHNA and CDR2 SNTAGT. This CDR3 is 15 amino acids long. The V segment lost 4 bases and the J segment 6 bases; nucleotides outside the gene matches: 7.